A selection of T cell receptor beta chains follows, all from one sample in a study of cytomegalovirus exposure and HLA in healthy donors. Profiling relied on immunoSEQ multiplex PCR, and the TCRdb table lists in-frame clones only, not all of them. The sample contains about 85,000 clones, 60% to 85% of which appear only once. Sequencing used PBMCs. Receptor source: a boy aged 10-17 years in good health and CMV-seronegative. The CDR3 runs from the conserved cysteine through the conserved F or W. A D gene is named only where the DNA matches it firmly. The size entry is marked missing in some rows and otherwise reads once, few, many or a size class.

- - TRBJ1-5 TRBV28 TGTGCCAGCACTTGGCCCCAAGGAGCTAATCAGCCCCAGCATTTT CASTWPQGANQPQHF
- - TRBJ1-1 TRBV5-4 TGTGCCAGCACCTTGACACTCGGAGGAGAAGCTTTCTTT CASTLTLGGEAFF
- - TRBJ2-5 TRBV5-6 TGTGCCAGCAGCTTGGCTGTCAGCCAAGAGACCCAGTACTTC CASSLAVSQETQYF
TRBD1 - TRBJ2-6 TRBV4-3 TGCGCCAGCAGCCATTATGGGACAGGCTCTGGGGCCAACGTCCTGACTTTC CASSHYGTGSGANVLTF
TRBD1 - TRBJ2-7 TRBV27 TGTGCCAGCAGTTTGGGGACAGGGGCGTCCGAGCAGTACTTC CASSLGTGASEQYF
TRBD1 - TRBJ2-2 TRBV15 TGTGCTCATTCAGGGGGCAACACCGGGGAGCTGTTTTTT CAHSGGNTGELFF
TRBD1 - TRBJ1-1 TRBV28 TGTGCCAGCAGTTTGCGGGACAGCCCGGAGGGAGCTTTCTTT CASSLRDSPEGAFF
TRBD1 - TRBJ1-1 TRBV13 TGTGCCAGCAGCCCAACAGGGGGCACTGAAGCTTTCTTT CASSPTGGTEAFF
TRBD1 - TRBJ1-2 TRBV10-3 TGTGCCATCAGTGATTACAGGGGTTATGGCTACACCTTC CAISDYRGYGYTF
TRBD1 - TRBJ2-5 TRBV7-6 TGTGCCAGCAGCTTAGGAGCCAGGGGGGAGACCCAGTACTTC CASSLGARGETQYF
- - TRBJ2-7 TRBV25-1 TGTGCCAGCAGTGGACGACTGAGTATATTCTCCTACGAGCAGTACTTC CASSGRLSIFSYEQYF
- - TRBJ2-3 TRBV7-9 TGTGCCAGCAGCCCACGCGAGGGGGTAGCGGATACGCAGTATTTT CASSPREGVADTQYF
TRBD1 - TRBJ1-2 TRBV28 TGTGCCAGCAGTCCAAGCCTTTGGACAGGGGGCAACTATGGCTACACCTTC CASSPSLWTGGNYGYTF
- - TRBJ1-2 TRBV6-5 TGTGCCAGCAGTTACTCCACATCACGGGGGGTTCGGGGCTACACCTTC CASSYSTSRGVRGYTF
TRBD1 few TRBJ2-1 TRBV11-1 TGTGCCAGCAAACAGACAGGGATCGGTTACAATGAGCAGTTCTTC CASKQTGIGYNEQFF
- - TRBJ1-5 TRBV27 TGTGCCAGCAGTTTAGGGCAAAATCAGCCCCAGCATTTT CASSLGQNQPQHF